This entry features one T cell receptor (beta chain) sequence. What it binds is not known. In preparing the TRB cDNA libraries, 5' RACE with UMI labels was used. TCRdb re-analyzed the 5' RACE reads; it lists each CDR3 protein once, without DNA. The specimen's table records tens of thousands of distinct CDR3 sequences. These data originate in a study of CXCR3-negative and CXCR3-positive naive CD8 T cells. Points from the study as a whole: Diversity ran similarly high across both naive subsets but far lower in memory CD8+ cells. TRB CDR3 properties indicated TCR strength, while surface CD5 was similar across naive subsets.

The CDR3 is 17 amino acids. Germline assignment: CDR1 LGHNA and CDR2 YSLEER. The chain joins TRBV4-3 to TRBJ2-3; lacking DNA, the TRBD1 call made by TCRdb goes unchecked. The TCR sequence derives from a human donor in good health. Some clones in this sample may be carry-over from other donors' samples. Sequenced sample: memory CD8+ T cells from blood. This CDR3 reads CASSQDTDRGAADTQYF.